The 9 T cell receptor beta chains below all came from one sample that was sequenced in a study of CD8 T cells in Susac syndrome. Reverse transcription of roughly 0.5 to 1 ug RNA was carried out with random hexamers. One entry per CDR3 protein, called by TCRdb with MiXCR from the immunoSEQ multiplex PCR reads. The data show approximately 130,000 distinct CDR3 sequences, around 94% seen once. The sequenced sample consisted of CD4+ T cells from PBMCs. The source is a human donor in good health.

The chain uses TRBV5-1 and TRBJ2-3, with 9 bases matching TRBD1. The V and J ends lost 4 bases and 4 bases, in that order; junction bases with no gene match: 4. The CDR3 has 14 residues. Germline CDR1 reads SGHRS; CDR2 reads YFSETQ. CDR3 in amino acids: CASSAGQGSDTQYF. For the CDR3, the DNA is TGCGCCAGCAGCGCCGGACAGGGGTCAGATACGCAGTATTTT.

The gene calls are TRBV5-1 and TRBJ2-2; 10 positions agree with TRBD1. Germline-derived CDR1 and CDR2 are SGHRS and YFSETQ. Losses at the gene ends were 4 bases for V and 4 bases for J; bases not matched to a gene: 1. This CDR3 spans 14 amino acids. As DNA, the CDR3 is TGCGCCAGCAGCAGGACAGGGGGCACCGGGGAGCTGTTTTTT. Translating it yields CASSRTGGTGELFF.

CDR3 in DNA: TGTGCCAGCAGTTCGATAGCGGGTAGCTCCTACGAGCAGTACTTC. The encoded protein is CASSSIAGSSYEQYF. The J gene is TRBJ2-7, the V gene TRBV27, with 7 bases that match TRBD2. V trimming: 4 bases; J trimming: 0 bases; junction bases outside the gene matches: 6. This CDR3 contains 15 residues. Germline CDR1 MNHEY, CDR2 SMNVEV (reference sequence).

The chain recombines TRBV30 with TRBJ2-6; no reliable D call. The CDR3 is made up of 21 amino acids. V lost 0 bases and J 2 bases, leaving 26 bases between the germline ends. Germline V gene data show CDR1 as GTSNPN and CDR2 as SVGIG (reference sequence). Written as DNA, the CDR3 is TGTGCCTGGAGTGTACTCTCTTCCATTTTGTCAACAAGAGCTGGGGCCAACGTCCTGACTTTC. The encoded protein is CAWSVLSSILSTRAGANVLTF.

In DNA, the CDR3 is TGTGCCAGCAGCCGACTAGCGGAGATTAAAGAGACCCAGTACTTC. Translated: CASSRLAEIKETQYF. This chain links TRBV27 with TRBJ2-5; TRBD2 agrees at 9 bases. CDR1 MNHEY and CDR2 SMNVEV come from the germline V gene (reference sequence). CDR3 length: 15 residues. The J segment lost 3 bases and the V segment lost 6 bases, leaving 8 bases of the junction unmatched.

The rearrangement joins TRBV7-9 to TRBJ2-2, with 8 positions matching TRBD2. CDR3 length equals 16 residues. V shed 4 bases, J shed 4 bases, and the junction held 8 bases outside the gene matches. Germline V gene sequence: CDR1 SEHNR, CDR2 FQNEAQ (reference sequence). The CDR3 DNA reads TGTGCCAGCAGCTATCCCGTACTAGCGGTCACCGGGGAGCTGTTTTTT. It codes for CASSYPVLAVTGELFF.

The rearrangement uses TRBV19 and TRBJ2-1; the D is unclear. The CDR3 has 12 amino acids. The germline V and J ends were trimmed by 3 bases and 10 bases, with 10 bases remaining between them. Looked up from germline, CDR1 is LNHDA and CDR2 is SQIVND (reference sequence). The CDR3 here is CASSIPLREQFF. CDR3 in DNA: TGTGCCAGTAGTATTCCCCTAAGGGAGCAGTTCTTC. Full variable domain (outside the CDR3, taken from reference TRBV19 and TRBJ2-1): DGGITQSPKYLFRKEGQNVTLSCEQNLNHDAMYWYRQDPGQGLRLIYYSQIVNDFQKGDIAEGYSVSREKKESFPLTVTSAQKNPTAFYLCASSIPLREQFFGPGTRLTVL.

The rearrangement uses TRBV20-1 and TRBJ2-2, with 8 bases lining up with TRBD2. V trimming: 2 bases; J trimming: 7 bases; junction bases outside the gene matches: 9. Germline CDR1 reads DFQATT; CDR2 reads SNEGSKA (reference sequence). The CDR3 is made up of 15 amino acids. CDR3 sequence reads: CSARPVGLAVGELFF. The CDR3 nucleotides are TGCAGTGCTAGACCAGTTGGACTAGCTGTCGGGGAGCTGTTTTTT.

The count of this clonotype is one. The genes are TRBV5-1 and TRBJ2-2, with 10 bases matching TRBD2. Per the germline V gene, CDR1 is SGHRS and CDR2 is YFSETQ. The CDR3 spans 18 residues. V lost 1 base, J lost 4 bases, and 10 bases stayed unmatched. The CDR3 loop is CASSLLPSGSVGTGELFF. The CDR3 bases are TGCGCCAGCAGCTTGTTGCCTAGCGGGAGTGTTGGCACCGGGGAGCTGTTTTTT.